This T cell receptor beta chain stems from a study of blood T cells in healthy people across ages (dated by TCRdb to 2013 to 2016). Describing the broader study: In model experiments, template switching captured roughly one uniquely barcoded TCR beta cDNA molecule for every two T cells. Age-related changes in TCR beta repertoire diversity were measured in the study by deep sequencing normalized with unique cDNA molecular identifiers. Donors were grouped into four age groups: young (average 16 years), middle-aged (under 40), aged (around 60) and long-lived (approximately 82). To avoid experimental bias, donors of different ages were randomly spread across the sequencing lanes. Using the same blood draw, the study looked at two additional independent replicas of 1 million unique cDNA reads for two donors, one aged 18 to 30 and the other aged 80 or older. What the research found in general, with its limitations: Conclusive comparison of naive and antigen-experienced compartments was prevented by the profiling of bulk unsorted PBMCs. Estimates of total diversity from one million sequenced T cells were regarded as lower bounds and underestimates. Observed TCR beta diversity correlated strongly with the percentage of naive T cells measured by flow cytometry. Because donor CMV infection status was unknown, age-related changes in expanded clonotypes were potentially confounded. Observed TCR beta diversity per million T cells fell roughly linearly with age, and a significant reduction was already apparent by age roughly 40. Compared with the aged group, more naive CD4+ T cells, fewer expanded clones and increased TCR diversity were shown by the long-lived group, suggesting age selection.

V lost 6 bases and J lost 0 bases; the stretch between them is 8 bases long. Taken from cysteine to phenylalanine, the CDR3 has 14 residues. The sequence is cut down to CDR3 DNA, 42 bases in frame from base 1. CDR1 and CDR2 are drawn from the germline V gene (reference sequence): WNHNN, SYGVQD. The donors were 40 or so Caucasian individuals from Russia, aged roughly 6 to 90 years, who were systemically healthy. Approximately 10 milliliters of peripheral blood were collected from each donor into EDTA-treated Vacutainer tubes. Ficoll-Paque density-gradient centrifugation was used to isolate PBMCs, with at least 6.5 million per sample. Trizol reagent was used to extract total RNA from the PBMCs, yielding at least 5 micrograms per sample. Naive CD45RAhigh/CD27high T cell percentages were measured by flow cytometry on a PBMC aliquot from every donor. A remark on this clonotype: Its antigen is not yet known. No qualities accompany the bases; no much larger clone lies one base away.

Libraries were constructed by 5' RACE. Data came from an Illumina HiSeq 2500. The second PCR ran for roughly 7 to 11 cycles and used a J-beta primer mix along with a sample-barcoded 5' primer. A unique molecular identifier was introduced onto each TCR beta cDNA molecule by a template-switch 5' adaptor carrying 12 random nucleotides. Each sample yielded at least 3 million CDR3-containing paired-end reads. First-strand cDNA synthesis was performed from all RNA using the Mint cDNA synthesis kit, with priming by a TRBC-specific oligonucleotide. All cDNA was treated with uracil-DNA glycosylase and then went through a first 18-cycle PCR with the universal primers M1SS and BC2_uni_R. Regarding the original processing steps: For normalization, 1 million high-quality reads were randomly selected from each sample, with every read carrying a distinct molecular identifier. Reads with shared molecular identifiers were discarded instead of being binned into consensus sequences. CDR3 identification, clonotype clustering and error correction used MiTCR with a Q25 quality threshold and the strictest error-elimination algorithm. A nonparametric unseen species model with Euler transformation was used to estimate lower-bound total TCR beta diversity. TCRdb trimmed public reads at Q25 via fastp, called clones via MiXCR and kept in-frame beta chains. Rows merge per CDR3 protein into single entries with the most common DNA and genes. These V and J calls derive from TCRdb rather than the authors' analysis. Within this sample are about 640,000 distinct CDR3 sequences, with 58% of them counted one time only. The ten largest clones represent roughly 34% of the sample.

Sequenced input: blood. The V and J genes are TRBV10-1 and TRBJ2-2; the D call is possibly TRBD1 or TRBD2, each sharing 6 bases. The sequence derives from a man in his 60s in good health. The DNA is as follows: TGCGCCAGCAGGCGGGACACGAACACCGGGGAGCTGTTTTTT. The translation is CASRRDTNTGELFF.